This TCR beta chain was documented in a study of blood T cell repertoires in COVID-19. The wider study: Researchers got acute and convalescent COVID-19 samples from the United States, Italy and Spain. T cells, B-cell-depleted T cells, or PBMCs provided the cDNA or gDNA that served as material.

Original analysis: The assay estimated nucleated cells by amplifying reference gene primers. Measured with immunoSEQ multiplex PCR; TCRdb has only the in-frame clones, and not every one. That table gives V, J and clone size, and the DNA gave D and trimming. In the table there are some 83,000 clones, around 89% of which are singletons. V dropped 6 bases and J dropped 0; count of bases not matched to a gene: 4. The CDR3 runs to 15 residues. The rearrangement links TRBV23-1 to TRBJ2-7; 11 nucleotides agree with TRBD1. TRBV23-1 is annotated as an ORF whose role is uncertain. The receptor's source is a man aged 55-75 years with acute or convalescent COVID-19. Sequenced: peripheral blood. CDR3 nucleotide sequence: TGCGCCAGCAGAAGGGGACAGGGGGTCTCCTACGAGCAGTACTTC. Translated, it gives CASRRGQGVSYEQYF.